The clone carrying this T cell receptor (beta chain) was recorded only once. Its antigen is not identified. TCRdb's copy holds only in-frame clones and misses some; the assay was immunoSEQ multiplex PCR. Here the sample spans roughly 100,000 clones, approximately 93% being singletons. The record originates from a study of OX40 agonist ivuxolimab in advanced cancers. Study-level background: Ivuxolimab, an antibody that agonizes OX40 (CD134), was administered to the patients. The study's findings and limits: CD8+ T cells showed, on average, more clonal expansion than CD4+ cells. In the 0.1-3.0 mg/kg groups, partial responders showed among the lowest expansion.

The V gene's germline CDR1 is MDHEN and CDR2 SYDVKM. This CDR3 is 17 amino acids long. Deletions cut 7 bases from V and 4 bases from J, with 25 bases between. This clonotype was sampled from an adult with an advanced solid tumor such as melanoma, head and neck, liver or kidney cancer. The chain is built from TRBV28 and TRBJ1-2; perhaps TRBD1 as D (5 bases). Sequenced here: CD4+ or CD8+ T cells sorted from blood, sampled in a trial of the OX40 agonist ivuxolimab. The CDR3 here is CASTPLGAPLSSYGYTF. In DNA, the CDR3 is TGTGCCAGCACCCCTCTCGGGGCCCCCCTTTCTTCCTATGGCTACACCTTC.